The present TCR beta chain was sequenced within a study of shared clonotypes between healthy human individuals. Germline assignment: CDR1 ENHRY and CDR2 SYGVKD. Trimming pared 4 bases from V and 0 bases from J, leaving 8 bases between. The CDR3 totals 14 residues. This table comes from immunoSEQ multiplex PCR, and its TCRdb copy is limited to in-frame clones, with some not included. The sample has around 2.3 million clones; nearly 97% are singletons. With regard to this clone: Other DNA sequences in the sample encode the same CDR3.

Donors comprised only Caucasian adults living in Nashville, Tennessee. The receptor's source is a man between 18 and 35 years old in good health. J is TRBJ2-3 and V is TRBV10-3; a weak D match, TRBD2 (6 bases). Sequencing was performed on naive CD4+ T cells sorted from blood. Subset defined: CD45RA+ positively selected. DNA of the CDR3: TGTGCCATCAGTGGGGGACTCAGCACAGATACGCAGTATTTT. The encoded protein is CAISGGLSTDTQYF.